Listed below are T cell receptor beta chains from one sample, sequenced in a study of T cell repertoires in cytomegalovirus infection. TCRdb independently ran MiXCR on the reads; one entry per CDR3 protein. The sample consists of about 240,000 distinct CDR3 sequences, roughly 12% of them appearing once. Sequenced sample: PBMCs. The receptors shown here come from a human donor in good health (CMV status not recorded). Some clones in this sample may be carry-over from other donors' samples. Each CDR3 is given with its conserved first and last residue. The order of the fields is clone size, J gene, D gene, V gene, CDR3 DNA, CDR3 protein. D genes are given only for firm matches. Clone size is given for some rows only: seen once, a few or many times, or a class if the clone is expanded.

many	TRBJ2-3	-	TRBV5-1	TGCGCCAGCAGCCCCGCCCGCGGCGGGGATACGCAGTATTTT	CASSPARGGDTQYF
many	TRBJ2-7	-	TRBV20-1	TGCAGTGCCAACCACGGGAGCCACGAGCAGTACTTC	CSANHGSHEQYF
many	TRBJ2-5	-	TRBV7-2	TGTGCCAGCAGCCGAATCAGGGGAGCAGAGACCCAGTACTTC	CASSRIRGAETQYF
many	TRBJ2-4	TRBD2	TRBV19	TGTGCCAGTAGTATAGTTCTAGCGGAAAACATTCAGTACTTC	CASSIVLAENIQYF
-	TRBJ1-2	-	TRBV2	TGTGCCAGCACCGCTTCGGGGGTTGACTATGGCTACACCTTC	CASTASGVDYGYTF
many	TRBJ2-1	TRBD2	TRBV19	TGTGCCAGTAGTCCCCAAGCGGGAGGCTACAATGAGCAGTTCTTC	CASSPQAGGYNEQFF
many	TRBJ1-2	-	TRBV19	TGTGCCAGTAGTACGCCTCCTCAGGTCCCTTCTAACTATGGCTACACCTTC	CASSTPPQVPSNYGYTF
many	TRBJ1-4	TRBD1	TRBV12-3/TRBV12-4	TGTGCCAGCAGCCCGACAGGGGCTAATGAAAAACTGTTTTTT	CASSPTGANEKLFF
many	TRBJ2-7	-	TRBV7-8	TGTGCCAGCGCGCTGGGGGTGGACTACGAGCAGTACTTC	CASALGVDYEQYF
few	TRBJ2-7	TRBD2	TRBV7-2	TGTGCCAGCAGCTTAGGTCTAGCGGGCCGGCCGGAATACGAGCAGTACTTC	CASSLGLAGRPEYEQYF
-	TRBJ1-6	-	TRBV5-1	TGCGCCAGCAGCCCGCGCGTCGGGGATAATTCACCCCTCCACTTT	CASSPRVGDNSPLHF
-	TRBJ2-2	TRBD1	TRBV5-1	TGCGCCAGCAGCTGGACGGGACAGGGGGAAGGGGAGCTGTTTTTT	CASSWTGQGEGELFF
many	TRBJ2-3	TRBD2	TRBV7-2	TGTGCCAGCAGCTCAGGACTAGCGGGAAAGTCAGATACGCAGTATTTT	CASSSGLAGKSDTQYF
-	TRBJ1-6	TRBD1	TRBV7-9	TGTGCCAGCAGCTTTACCCTGGGACAGGGGGCGAGCTCCTATAATTCACCCCTCCACTTT	CASSFTLGQGASSYNSPLHF
many	TRBJ1-5	-	TRBV19	TGTGCCAGTGGTGATGGTTATCAGCCCCAGCATTTT	CASGDGYQPQHF
many	TRBJ2-4	TRBD2	TRBV7-2	TGTGCCAGCAGCGTAGCGGGGGGCCTAGCCAAAAACATTCAGTACTTC	CASSVAGGLAKNIQYF
-	TRBJ2-7	TRBD2	TRBV5-4	TGTGCCAGCAGCCCCGGGACTAGCAGCTACGAGCAGTACTTC	CASSPGTSSYEQYF
-	TRBJ2-2	-	TRBV20-1	TGCAGTGCTGCCAGGAACACCGGGGAGCTGTTTTTT	CSAARNTGELFF
many	TRBJ1-2	TRBD1	TRBV6-1	TGTGCCAGCAGCCCATCGACCCCGGACAGGGAGTATGGCTACACCTTC	CASSPSTPDREYGYTF
-	TRBJ2-1	-	TRBV12-3/TRBV12-4	TGTGCCAGCAGTTTATCGGGGACCCACAATGAGCAGTTCTTC	CASSLSGTHNEQFF
many	TRBJ2-5	-	TRBV7-2	TGTGCCAGTTCGGCCCCCAAGGATCAAGAGACCCAGTACTTC	CASSAPKDQETQYF
few	TRBJ2-7	-	TRBV19	TGTGCCAGTAACGAACGGGACTCCTCCTACGAGCAGTACTTC	CASNERDSSYEQYF
many	TRBJ1-2	-	TRBV27	TGTGCCAGCAGTTTCAGATACCCGCCCGGGCACTATGGCTACACCTTC	CASSFRYPPGHYGYTF
many	TRBJ1-5	-	TRBV6-5	TGTGCCAGCAGTTACTCGCGAGACAGGCAGCCCCAGCATTTT	CASSYSRDRQPQHF
many	TRBJ2-5	-	TRBV7-2	TGTGCCAGCAGCTTATACGCGGGAATCCAAGAGACCCAGTACTTC	CASSLYAGIQETQYF